Shown below are 17 T cell receptor beta chains from a single sample sequenced in a study of blood T cells in healthy people across ages (dated by TCRdb to between 2014 and 2017). The library was obtained by 5' RACE. TCRdb shows the sequencer as Illumina HiSeq 2500. A second PCR of 7 to 11 cycles was performed with a sample-barcoded 5' primer and a J-beta primer mix. In-frame beta chains were kept once TCRdb had trimmed the public reads at Q25 with fastp and called clones with MiXCR. Duplicate CDR3 protein sequences are folded into a single record with the most common DNA and genes. Here the sample has 780,000 or so distinct CDR3 sequences; just under 25% occur a single time. The ten largest clones represent under 4.5% of the sample. The same data also contributed to another study, on T cells of mothers and their children.

The material sequenced was blood. These receptors all stem from a boy aged 5-17 years in good health.

This clonotype was detected only a few times. A read error may account for a junction end that differs from germline. The chain carries TRBV4-3 and TRBJ2-1, with D possibly TRBD2 on 6 matching bases. CDR3 length: 15 residues. Germline CDR1 LGHNA, CDR2 YSLEER. The CDR3 bases are TGCGCCGGCAGCCAAGATCACTCGGGAGACAATGAGCAGTTCTTC. Translation gives CAGSQDHSGDNEQFF.

This clonotype was seen a handful of times. The genes are TRBV7-9 and TRBJ2-1; D might be TRBD1 (6 bases). Germline V gives CDR1 SEHNR, CDR2 FQNEAQ (reference sequence). The CDR3 length is 15 residues. V dropped 5 bases and J dropped 4 bases, with 15 bases sitting between them. CDR3 region: CASSVPGQLYNEQFF. In DNA, the CDR3 is TGTGCCAGCAGCGTCCCGGGACAACTATACAATGAGCAGTTCTTC.

In its sample, this clonotype was seen a few times. The chain joins TRBV4-1 to TRBJ1-2; D not resolved. This CDR3 contains 17 residues. Germline loops: CDR1 MGHRA, CDR2 YSYEKL. V lost 3 bases, J lost 7 bases, and 24 bases lay in between. The CDR3 loop reads CASSQALRASRLCGYTF. The CDR3 DNA follows: TGCGCCAGCAGCCAGGCCCTGAGAGCCTCAAGGCTCTGTGGCTACACCTTC.

This clonotype was counted ten times or more. V is TRBV20-1 and J is TRBJ2-5; TRBD2 matches 12 bases. The germline gives CDR1 DFQATT, CDR2 SNEGSKA (reference sequence). The CDR3 length is 14 residues. V gave up 2 bases and J gave up 4 bases; unmatched junction bases: 2. CDR3 nucleotides: TGCAGTGCTAGACTAGCGGGAGGGCTAGAGACCCAGTACTTC. Its protein is CSARLAGGLETQYF.

The chain recombines TRBV28 with TRBJ2-5; no reliable D call. Near its end, the DNA agrees better with TRBJ2-7, so the J call may be wrong. This CDR3 is built from 16 residues. Germline-derived CDR1 and CDR2 are MDHEN and SYDVKM. The CDR3 DNA sequence: TGTGCCAGCAGTTTAATCGCCGGTATAGCCGTGGTCGAGCAGTACTTC. This translates into CASSLIAGIAVVEQYF.

This clonotype was seen ten or more times. The chain joins TRBV7-3 to TRBJ1-5; the D is unclear. The CDR3 covers 13 residues. Germline V CDR1 and CDR2: SGHTA, FQGTGA. The V gene lost 0 bases and the J gene lost 5 bases, with 5 bases spanning the gap. The CDR3 DNA sequence: TGTGCCAGCAGCTTAACCCCGGATCAGCCCCAGCATTTT. Translated, it gives CASSLTPDQPQHF.

This clonotype was found a few times. This chain connects TRBV9 to TRBJ1-1; 9 bases line up with TRBD1. The CDR3 is 16 amino acids. Trimming took 0 bases from V and 5 from J; bases not matched to a gene: 8. Germline values: CDR1 SGDLS, CDR2 YYNGEE. This CDR3 reads CASSVVGQGIRTEAFF. The CDR3 DNA follows: TGTGCCAGCAGCGTAGTAGGACAGGGGATTAGGACTGAAGCTTTCTTT.

This clonotype was recorded a few times. V gene TRBV7-9 combines with J gene TRBJ2-1; tentatively, D is TRBD2 (6 bases). V was trimmed by 0 bases and J by 1 base, leaving 13 bases between them. Germline V gene lookup returns CDR1 SEHNR and CDR2 FQNEAQ (reference sequence). This CDR3 is built from 17 residues. The CDR3 region is CASSLADGRPSYNEQFF. The CDR3, as DNA: TGTGCCAGCAGCTTAGCCGACGGGAGACCTTCCTACAATGAGCAGTTCTTC.

There are a few counts of this clonotype. V and J are TRBV20-1 and TRBJ2-1; TRBD2 is a possible D gene (6 bases). The V end was cut by 0 bases, the J end by 0 bases, with 12 bases between. The CDR3 totals 16 residues. Per germline, CDR1 DFQATT and CDR2 SNEGSKA (reference sequence). The CDR3 DNA follows: TGCAGTGCTAGAGATAGCGGCGGGAACTCCTACAATGAGCAGTTCTTC. It specifies CSARDSGGNSYNEQFF.

The V gene is TRBV24-1, the J gene TRBJ2-5; 10 bases line up with TRBD1. Per the germline V gene, CDR1 is KGHDR and CDR2 is SFDVKD. V trimming: 4 bases; J trimming: 9 bases; junction bases outside the gene matches: 16. This CDR3 is built from 17 residues. The CDR3 loop is CATSDSPWTGGREAQYF. CDR3 nucleotide sequence: TGTGCCACCAGTGACTCTCCTTGGACAGGGGGAAGGGAGGCCCAGTACTTC.

In nucleotides, the CDR3 is TGCAGCGTTGAAGATCAGGGCAGGGGGTCCCAAGAGACCCAGTACTTC. Protein: CSVEDQGRGSQETQYF. The chain combines TRBV29-1 with TRBJ2-5; 7 nucleotides match TRBD1. V lost 0 bases and J lost 1; bases outside the gene matches: 8. CDR3 length equals 16 residues. Germline lookup yields CDR1 SQVTM and CDR2 ANQGSEA.

This clonotype showed up just a few times. The chain uses TRBV20-1 and TRBJ2-5, with 7 bases identical to TRBD1. The germline V gene encodes CDR1 DFQATT and CDR2 SNEGSKA (reference sequence). This CDR3 is built from 13 residues. J lost 5 bases, V lost 3 bases, and 6 bases had no gene match. CDR3 bases: TGCAGTGCTAGCCCCGGACAGGACGAGACCCAGTACTTC. Translated: CSASPGQDETQYF.

The CDR3, as DNA: TGTGCCAGCTCACCACCGAACGGACAGGAACACAATGAGCAGTTCTTC. Amino acids: CASSPPNGQEHNEQFF. V gene TRBV18 combines with J gene TRBJ2-1, with 7 bases aligning to TRBD1. Germline loops: CDR1 KGHSH, CDR2 LQKENI. V lost 0 bases to trimming and J lost 5 bases; unmatched junction nucleotides: 7. The CDR3 sequence is 16 residues long.

The chain carries TRBV27 and TRBJ2-1; the D gene is possibly TRBD2 (5 bases). The CDR3 covers 14 residues. The V gene lost 5 bases and the J gene lost 4 bases, with 12 bases spanning the gap. Germline CDR1 and CDR2: MNHEY and SMNVEV (reference sequence). CDR3 nucleotide sequence: TGTGCCAGCAGTCCACCGGACTCATACAATGAGCAGTTCTTC. Amino acids: CASSPPDSYNEQFF.

This clonotype was counted only a few times. The rearrangement links TRBV20-1 to TRBJ2-4; unclear D gene. This CDR3 has 14 residues. The V and J ends lost 6 bases and 0 bases respectively, with 12 bases between them. Germline V gene lookup returns CDR1 DFQATT and CDR2 SNEGSKA (reference sequence). The CDR3 DNA reads as TGCAGTGCCCAACCCCAGGTAGCCAAAAACATTCAGTACTTC. The encoded protein is CSAQPQVAKNIQYF.

This clonotype has only a few counts. In DNA form, the CDR3 reads TGTGCCAGCAGTCCGGGACAGATAGACGAGCAGTACTTC. Translation gives CASSPGQIDEQYF. This sequence joins TRBV12-3 or TRBV12-4 and TRBJ2-7; TRBD1 agrees at 7 bases. Trimming took 5 bases from V and 5 from J; bases not matched to a gene: 6. The CDR3 contains 13 residues.

The rearrangement uses TRBV4-1 and TRBJ2-1; possibly TRBD2 for D (6 bases). The DNA end is a closer match to TRBJ2-5, so the J assignment may be wrong. Looked up from germline, CDR1 is MGHRA and CDR2 is YSYEKL. The length of the CDR3 is 17 residues. CDR3 in amino acids: CASSPLDRGRLVETQYF. CDR3 coding DNA: TGCGCCAGCAGCCCTCTAGATCGGGGGAGGCTTGTGGAGACCCAGTACTTC.